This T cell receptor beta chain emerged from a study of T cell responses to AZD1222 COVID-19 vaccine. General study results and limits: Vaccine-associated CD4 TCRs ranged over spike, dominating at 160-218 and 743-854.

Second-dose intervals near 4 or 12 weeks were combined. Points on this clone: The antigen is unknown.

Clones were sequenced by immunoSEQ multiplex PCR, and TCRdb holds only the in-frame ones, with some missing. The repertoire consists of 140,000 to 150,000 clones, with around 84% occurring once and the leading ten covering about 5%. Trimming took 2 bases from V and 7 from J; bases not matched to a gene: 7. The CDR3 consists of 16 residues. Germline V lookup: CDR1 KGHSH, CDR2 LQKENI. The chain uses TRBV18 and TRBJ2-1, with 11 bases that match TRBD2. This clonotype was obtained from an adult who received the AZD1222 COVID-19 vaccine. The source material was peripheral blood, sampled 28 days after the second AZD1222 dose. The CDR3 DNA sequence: TGTGCCAGCTCACCAGCGGCTAGCGGGGGGATGAATGAGCAGTTCTTC. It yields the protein CASSPAASGGMNEQFF.